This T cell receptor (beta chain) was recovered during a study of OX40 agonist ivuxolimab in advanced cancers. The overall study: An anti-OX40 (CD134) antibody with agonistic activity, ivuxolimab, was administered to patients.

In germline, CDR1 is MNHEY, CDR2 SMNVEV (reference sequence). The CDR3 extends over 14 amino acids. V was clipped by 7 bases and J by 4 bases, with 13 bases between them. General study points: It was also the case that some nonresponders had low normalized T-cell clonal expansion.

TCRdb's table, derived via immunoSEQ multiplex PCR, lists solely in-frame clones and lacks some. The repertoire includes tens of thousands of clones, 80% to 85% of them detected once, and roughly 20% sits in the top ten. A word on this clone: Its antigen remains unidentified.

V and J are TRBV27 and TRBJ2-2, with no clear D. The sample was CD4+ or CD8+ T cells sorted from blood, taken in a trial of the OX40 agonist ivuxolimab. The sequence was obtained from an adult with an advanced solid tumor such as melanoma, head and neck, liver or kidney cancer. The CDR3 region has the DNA TGTGCCAGCACCCCCGGTGATCTCACCGGGGAGCTGTTTTTT. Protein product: CASTPGDLTGELFF.